Here is one TCR beta chain with its context. Its specific antigen is unknown. No base quality information exists; no much larger clone differs at one position. At diagnosis, tumor, uninvolved tumor-adjacent lung and peripheral blood were collected and then preserved as a mix of FFPE and fresh-frozen material. Blood samples were analyzed as peripheral blood mononuclear cells for TCR repertoire profiling. These data originate in a study of T cells in localized non-small cell lung cancer (dated by TCRdb to 2018 to 2020). Looking at the study overall: The study examined T cell repertoires in hundreds of patients with early-stage NSCLC and compared tumors with uninvolved tumor-adjacent lungs. All 250 or so NSCLC patients in the cohort were treatment-naive and had localized lung tumors that were resected. Of the NSCLC patients, 129 were male and approximately 99 were female, and the mean age was approximately 69 years. Overall results and qualifications from the work: Because of the exploratory design, TCR variables were selected using unadjusted p-values without false-discovery rate correction. A median of approximately 62 of the top 100 tumor clones turned up in the paired uninvolved adjacent lung, and 25 to 35 of those clones also ranked among the top 100 of that same adjacent lung. Longer overall survival was associated with higher blood T cell density, whereas shorter survival was associated with higher adjacent-lung clonality. Because multi-region tumor sequencing was not done, intratumor heterogeneity could not be ruled out. The highest T cell clonality was observed in uninvolved tumor-adjacent lung, where clonality exceeded that of tumor, suggesting that antigenic responses were more focused in uninvolved tumor-adjacent lung.

The immunoSEQ Assay was used to sequence TCR beta CDR3 regions from DNA. On the study's bioinformatics: To compute T cell density, TCR beta template counts were normalized to usable DNA, which was estimated by amplifying housekeeping genes. Using the preseqR package, richness was estimated by extrapolating to 120,000 templates for tissue samples and 400,000 templates for PBMC samples. Clonality was defined by subtracting Pielou's evenness from one. Differential abundance testing on productive amino-acid clonotypes, with a minimum total count of 5 and an alpha of 0.1, was used to identify tissue-enriched TCRs. The Jaccard Index and the Morisita Overlap Index were used to measure how much the repertoires overlapped between compartments. GLIPH clustered TCR beta CDR3s with public tetramer-defined viral CDR3s; viral motifs required at least three viral sequences plus V-gene enrichment. This immuneACCESS table, as held by TCRdb, lists in-frame sequences with V and J called but not all clones. Of the missing ones, under half trace to an unresolved V gene in checked studies; the others have no known cause. D and trimming come from the DNA, and the V and J calls and clone size come from that table. This sample has approximately 30,000 clones in its table, and around 90% of those were observed once. The ten largest clones capture approximately 2.9% of the sample.

Including cysteine and phenylalanine, the CDR3 has 14 amino acids. Only the CDR3 DNA is retained, 42 bases long and in frame from the first base. CDR1 and CDR2 were assigned from the germline V gene as SGHDT and YYEEEE. V is cut by 0 bases and J by 5 bases, and the space between the germline ends is 9 bases. The rearrangement joined TRBV5-6 to TRBJ2-1; the D gene is perhaps TRBD2, from 5 matching bases. This TCR was recovered from a woman aged 18-50 years with stage I lung adenocarcinoma. The source material was peripheral blood, sampled before any cancer treatment. The CDR3 protein sequence reads: CASSLGTGNNEQFF. The DNA sequence is TGTGCCAGCAGCTTGGGGACGGGGAACAATGAGCAGTTCTTC.